This T cell receptor beta chain derives from a study of neurological immune-mediated disorders. This CDR3 comprises 14 residues. Trimming took off 4 bases at V and 4 bases at J, with 13 bases between the two ends. Germline V gene sequence: CDR1 SGHVS, CDR2 FNYEAQ. Findings of the study overall: None of the CDR3 amino acid sequences found in expanded clones was shared across subjects. This suggests that the TCR-beta repertoires were private in all groups. The study found the most TCR clonal expansion in HTLV-1-associated myelopathy and the least in multiple sclerosis, below healthy controls.

The time point here: longitudinal time-point 2. The unsorted libraries originated from 2 million PBMCs that had been stored at -80 C. The cDNA was generated by 5'RACE with 10-nucleotide random UMIs. TCRdb processed the 5' RACE reads anew with MiXCR; each CDR3 protein has one entry. The sample carries under 50,000 distinct CDR3 sequences, roughly 13% recorded once. This clonotype was detected ten times or more. Its antigen is still unknown. Sequencing was done on a sample of PBMCs. The sequence derives from a male donor with HTLV-1-associated myelopathy (HAM/TSP). J is TRBJ1-1 and V is TRBV7-6, with TRBD1 as a possible D gene (5 bases). The CDR3 coding sequence is TGTGCCAGCAGCTCCCGGGGCGACCTCACTGAAGCTTTCTTT. It yields the protein CASSSRGDLTEAFF.